These 3 T cell receptor beta chains share one sample of origin, sequenced in a study of cytomegalovirus exposure and HLA in healthy donors. PCR was performed using 60 Vbeta and 13 Jbeta primers. Method: immunoSEQ multiplex PCR; TCRdb's copy keeps in-frame clones and lacks some. The data hold about 140,000 clones, with more than 75% observed a single time. Material: PBMCs. Receptors originate from a young woman in good health and CMV-seropositive.

V usage is TRBV5-1 and J usage is TRBJ2-5; 7 bases align to TRBD1. Germline CDR1 SGHRS, CDR2 YFSETQ. Trimming removed 4 bases from V and 2 bases from J; junction bases left unmatched: 8. This CDR3 is 15 amino acids long. Written as DNA, the CDR3 is TGCGCCAGCAGCGAATGGACAGGAATACAAGAGACCCAGTACTTC. Encoded protein: CASSEWTGIQETQYF.

CDR3 in DNA: TGTGCCTGGAGTGTAGCGGGACAGGGTTTTAATCAGCCCCAGCATTTT. Its translation is CAWSVAGQGFNQPQHF. This chain links TRBV30 with TRBJ1-5; 9 bases map to TRBD1. CDR1 GTSNPN and CDR2 SVGIG come from the germline V gene (reference sequence). This CDR3 spans 16 amino acids. V gave up 0 bases and J gave up 4 bases; unmatched junction bases: 7.

J is TRBJ1-1 and V is TRBV30; 7 bases are shared with TRBD1. The germline gives CDR1 GTSNPN, CDR2 SVGIG (reference sequence). The CDR3 runs to 11 residues. Germline trimming cut 7 bases from V and 5 bases from J; bases unmatched to any gene: 4. Here the CDR3 DNA reads TGTGCCTTGACAGGGACGACTGAAGCTTTCTTT. Its translation: CALTGTTEAFF.